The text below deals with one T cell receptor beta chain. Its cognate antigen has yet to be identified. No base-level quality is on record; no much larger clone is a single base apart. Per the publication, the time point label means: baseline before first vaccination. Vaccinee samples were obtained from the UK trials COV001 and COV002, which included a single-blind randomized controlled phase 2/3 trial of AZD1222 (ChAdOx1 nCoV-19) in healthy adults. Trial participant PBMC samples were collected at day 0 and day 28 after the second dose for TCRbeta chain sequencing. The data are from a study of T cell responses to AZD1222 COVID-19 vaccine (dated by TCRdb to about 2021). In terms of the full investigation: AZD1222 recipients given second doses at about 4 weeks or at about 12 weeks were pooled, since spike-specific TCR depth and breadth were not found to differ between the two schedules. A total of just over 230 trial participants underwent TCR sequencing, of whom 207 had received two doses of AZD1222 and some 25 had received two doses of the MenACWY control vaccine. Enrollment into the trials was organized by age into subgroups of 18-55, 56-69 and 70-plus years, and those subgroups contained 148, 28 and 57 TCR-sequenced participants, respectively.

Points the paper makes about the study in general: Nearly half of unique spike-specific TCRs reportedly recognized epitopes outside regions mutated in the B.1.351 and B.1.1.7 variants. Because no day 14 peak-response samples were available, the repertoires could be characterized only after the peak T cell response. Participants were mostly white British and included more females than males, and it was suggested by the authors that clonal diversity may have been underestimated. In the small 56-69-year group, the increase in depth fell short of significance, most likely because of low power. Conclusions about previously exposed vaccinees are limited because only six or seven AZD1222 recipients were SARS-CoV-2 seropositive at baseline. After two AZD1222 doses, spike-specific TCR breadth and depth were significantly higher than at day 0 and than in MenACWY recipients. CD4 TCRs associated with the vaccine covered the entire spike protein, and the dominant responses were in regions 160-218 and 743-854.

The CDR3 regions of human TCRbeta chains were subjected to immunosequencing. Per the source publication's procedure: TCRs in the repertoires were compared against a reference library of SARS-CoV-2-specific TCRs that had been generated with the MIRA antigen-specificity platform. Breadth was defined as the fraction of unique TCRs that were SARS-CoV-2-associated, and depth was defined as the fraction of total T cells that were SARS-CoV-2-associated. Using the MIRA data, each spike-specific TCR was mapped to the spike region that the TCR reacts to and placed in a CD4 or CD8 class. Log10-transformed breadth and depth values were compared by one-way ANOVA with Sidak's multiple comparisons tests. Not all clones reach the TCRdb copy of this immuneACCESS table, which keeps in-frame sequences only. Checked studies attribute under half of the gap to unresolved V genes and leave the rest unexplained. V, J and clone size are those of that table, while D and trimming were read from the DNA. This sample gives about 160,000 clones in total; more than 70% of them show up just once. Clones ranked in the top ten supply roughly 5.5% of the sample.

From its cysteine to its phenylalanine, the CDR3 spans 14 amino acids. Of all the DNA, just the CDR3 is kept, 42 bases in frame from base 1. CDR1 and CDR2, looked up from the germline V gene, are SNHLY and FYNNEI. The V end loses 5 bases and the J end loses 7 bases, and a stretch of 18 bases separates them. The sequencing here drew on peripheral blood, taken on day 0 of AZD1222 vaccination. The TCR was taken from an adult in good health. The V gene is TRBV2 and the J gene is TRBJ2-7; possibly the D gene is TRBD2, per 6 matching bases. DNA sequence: TGTGCCAGCAGTAAAGGGACTTCCCGGGTGGAGCAGTACTTC. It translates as CASSKGTSRVEQYF.